The source of this T cell receptor beta chain is a study of blood T cell repertoires in COVID-19. Across the study: Samples taken during acute and convalescent COVID-19 were collected in the United States, Italy and Spain. T cells, B-cell-depleted T cells, or PBMCs provided the cDNA or gDNA that served as material.

V lost 5 bases and J lost 5, with 15 bases in between. Germline loops: CDR1 MDHEN, CDR2 SYDVKM. The CDR3 consists of 14 residues. In the authors' methods: Nucleated cell number was recorded as an estimate derived from reference gene primer amplification. Assay used: immunoSEQ multiplex PCR; TCRdb lists only in-frame clones, some missing. V and J calls and clone size are those listed in that table; D and trimming were worked out from the DNA. The data hold 15,000 to 25,000 clones, with around 83% observed a single time. The TCR originated in a human donor with active COVID-19. The donor label of this sample is uncertain. The source material was peripheral blood. The chain employs TRBV28 and TRBJ2-5; weak D call: TRBD1 (5 bases). This chain's CDR3 is CASSTPQVPETQYF. The DNA of the CDR3 is TGTGCCAGCAGTACCCCACAGGTGCCGGAGACCCAGTACTTC.